The clone carrying this T cell receptor (beta chain) has just a few counts. Antigen specificity is unknown. The data were taken from a study of beta chain features in type 1 diabetes. General study points: Naive, central memory and regulatory TCRB repertoires appeared more similar among patients than healthy donors. There was a moderate but significant shortening of TCRB CDR3s in all four CD4+ subsets of Type 1 diabetes patients. At VDJ recombination sites, type 1 diabetes patients had fewer insertions and more deleted nucleotides.

Sequenced material consisted of expressed TCRB transcripts (all of the isolated RNA was reverse transcribed). It was found that naive, central memory and regulatory T cell samples averaged around 3.7 million reads. The table came from immunoSEQ multiplex PCR; TCRdb's copy has only in-frame clones and leaves some out. The table shows fewer than 200,000 clones, with 10% occurring only once. The sequence was collected from a man in his thirties or forties with type 1 diabetes. The sequencing sample was made of central memory CD4+ T cells from blood.

DNA for the CDR3: TGCGCCAGCAGCCCGGGACACCTCAATCAGCCCCAGCATTTT. Protein product: CASSPGHLNQPQHF. V is TRBV5-1 and J is TRBJ1-5, with D possibly matching TRBD1 (6 bases). CDR3 length equals 14 residues. Germline V gives CDR1 SGHRS, CDR2 YFSETQ. V lost 4 bases, J lost 3 bases, and 11 bases lay in between.